Described below is a single T cell receptor (beta chain) sequence and its context. The antigen remains undetermined. One end of the junction does not line up with germline, which may come from a read error. CDR1 is GTSNPN, CDR2 SVGIG, per germline (reference sequence). This CDR3 is built from 15 residues. The data stem from a study of cytomegalovirus exposure and HLA in healthy donors. Study observations and caveats: Researchers left out some V segments, among them TRBV6-2 and TRBV6-3, as indistinguishable.

The PCR contained 60 Vbeta and 13 Jbeta primers. Sequencing used immunoSEQ multiplex PCR; TCRdb keeps in-frame clones, though not all of them. Of approximately 190,000 clones listed, about 85% are singletons. The J gene is TRBJ1-1, the V gene TRBV30, with 9 positions matching TRBD1. Input material: PBMCs. The source is a boy between 2 and 10 years old in good health and CMV-seronegative. The CDR3 here is CKGQGTILPNTEAFF. In DNA, the CDR3 is TGCAAGGGACAGGGAACGATCCTACCGAACACTGAAGCTTTCTTT. The whole variable domain, filled in from reference TRBV30 and TRBJ1-1, reads SQTIHQWPATLVQPVGSPLSLECTVEGTSNPNLYWYRQAAGRGLQLLFYSVGIGQISSEVPQNLSASRPQDRQFILSSKKLLLSDSGFYLCKGQGTILPNTEAFFGQGTRLTVV.